This T cell receptor beta chain was captured in a study of blood T cell repertoires in COVID-19 (dated by TCRdb to 2019 to 2021). Turning to the overall study: Collaborator samples came from the United States, Italy and Spain and covered acute and convalescent phases of COVID-19. The repertoires were made available in a free public database intended to serve as a resource for research on the immune response to SARS-CoV-2. The sample metadata nearly always contained a de-identified subject ID, COVID-19 status, age in years and sex. The prospective study material was composed of cDNA or gDNA derived from T cells, B-cell-depleted T cells, or PBMCs. Deeply sampled blood TCRbeta repertoires from subjects exposed to, actively infected with, or recovered from COVID-19 were included in the dataset. HLA class I and class II types, where available, came from metadata supplied by the sample provider rather than from assay-based typing. The samples were drawn from two sources: the first 160 participants of the ongoing ImmuneRACE study, and 1,000 to 1,500 subjects contributed by 6 global collaborators. General study outcomes and caveats: The quantity of clinical and demographic metadata differed by source and by participant and was supplied without curation.

TCRbeta CDR3 regions were amplified from genomic DNA by means of the immunoSEQ Assay, a bias-controlled multiplex PCR. The study's own analysis went as follows. Nucleated cell counts per sample were estimated from amplification of reference gene primers within the assay. To quantify the absolute abundance of each unique TCRbeta CDR3 rearrangement, sequence reads were collapsed and filtered. For each sample, productive Simpson clonality was calculated as the square root of Simpson's diversity index across productive rearrangements. The immuneACCESS repertoire file appears here via TCRdb, limited to in-frame rearrangements. These files lack a portion of the clones; in checked studies, under half of the deficit traces to unresolved V genes, and the cause of the others is not known. The DNA was the basis for D and trimming; V, J and clone size are from that table. The sample table lists 80,000 to 100,000 clones, roughly 90% of them with a count of one. 4% to 5% of the sample rests with the top ten.

V loses 3 bases, J loses 1 base, and the germline ends lie 14 bases apart. CDR1 is given as LNHDA and CDR2 as SQIVND, both from the germline V gene (reference sequence). The CDR3 has 16 amino acids, counting the end cysteine and phenylalanine. CDR3 DNA only is kept here, 48 bases in frame from base 1. At one collaborating source in Seattle, patients were enrolled during active infection and were followed longitudinally through the course of disease. Whole blood was collected in K2EDTA tubes by collaborating institutions according to the institutions' own protocols. For TCRbeta analysis, collaborators shipped samples as frozen whole blood, isolated PBMCs, or DNA extracted from either of those sample types. This clone was counted only a few times. Its antigen target is currently unknown. No base-level quality is on record; no much larger clone is a single base apart.

The receptor's source is a human donor with COVID-19, enrolled during active disease. The donor label of this sample is uncertain. Rearrangement joined TRBV19 to TRBJ2-3, with a tentative D gene TRBD1 over 6 matching bases. The material sequenced was peripheral blood. Read as DNA, the sequence is TGTGCCAGTAGTATGGGTGAATCAGGGGGCACAGATACGCAGTATTTT. This codes for CASSMGESGGTDTQYF.